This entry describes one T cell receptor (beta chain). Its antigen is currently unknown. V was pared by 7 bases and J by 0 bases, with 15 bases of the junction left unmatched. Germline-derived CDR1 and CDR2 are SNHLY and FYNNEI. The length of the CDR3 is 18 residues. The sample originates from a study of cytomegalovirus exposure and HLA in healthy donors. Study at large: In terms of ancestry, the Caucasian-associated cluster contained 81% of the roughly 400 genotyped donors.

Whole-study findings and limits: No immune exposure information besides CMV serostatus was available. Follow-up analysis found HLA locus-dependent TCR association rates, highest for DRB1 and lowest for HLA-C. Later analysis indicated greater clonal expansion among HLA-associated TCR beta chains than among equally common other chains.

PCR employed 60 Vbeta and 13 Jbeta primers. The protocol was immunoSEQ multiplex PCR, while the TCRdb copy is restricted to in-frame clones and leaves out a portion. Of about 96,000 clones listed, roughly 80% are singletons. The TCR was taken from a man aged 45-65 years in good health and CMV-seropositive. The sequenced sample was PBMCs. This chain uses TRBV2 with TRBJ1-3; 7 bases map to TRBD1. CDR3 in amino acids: CASMTPQGTANSGNTIYF. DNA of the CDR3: TGTGCCAGCATGACCCCACAGGGGACAGCGAACTCTGGAAACACCATATATTTT.